The T cell receptor (beta chain) under discussion was sequenced for a study of metastatic and nonmetastatic thyroid tumors. Overall study context: Both malignant and benign thyroid patients supplied peripheral blood and tumor or nodule tissue samples, across which the repertoires of these patients were then compared.

The authors' processing: CDR3 was compared across clinicopathological groups, and the resulting differences were used to build a distant-metastasis classifier for papillary thyroid cancer. From the PCR reads, TCRdb re-called clones with MiXCR. TCRdb, rather than the study authors, made the V and J calls. The table has tens of thousands of clones, roughly 24% seen once; the top ten hold 5.5% to 6.5%. This clone was counted at least ten times. The antigen remains unidentified. Until they underwent thyroid surgery, no patient had received any treatment. Study-wide findings and caveats: Significantly greater TCR beta diversity was reportedly found in malignant thyroid tumors than in benign nodules (in blood and tumor).

The source is a female donor with papillary thyroid cancer or a benign thyroid nodule (not recorded which). Some clones in this sample may be carry-over from other donors' samples. The sample taken for sequencing was tumor tissue.

The DNA for the CDR3 is TGTGCCATCAGTGAGTCGAGGGGGACTAGCGGGAGTGGCAATGAGCAGTTCTTC. Its protein is CAISESRGTSGSGNEQFF. The V gene is TRBV10-3, the J gene TRBJ2-1, with 14 bases fitting TRBD2. The CDR3 totals 18 residues. CDR1 and CDR2 (germline): ENHRY, SYGVKD. V lost 0 bases, J lost 6 bases, and 7 bases stayed unmatched.